These 3 T cell receptor beta chains originate from one sample sequenced in a study of T cell responses to AZD1222 COVID-19 vaccine. The data were produced by immunoSEQ multiplex PCR, yet TCRdb's version contains in-frame clones alone and is incomplete. The sample holds about 170,000 clones, around 87% seen once. The sequenced sample was peripheral blood, obtained on day 0 of AZD1222 vaccination. The receptors come from an adult in good health.

V gene TRBV27 combines with J gene TRBJ1-6; possible D gene TRBD1, 6 bases. V was cut by 6 bases and J by 2 bases, with 11 bases left in between. This CDR3 comprises 15 residues. Per the germline V gene, CDR1 is MNHEY and CDR2 is SMNVEV (reference sequence). As DNA, the CDR3 is TGTGCCAGCAGCCTCAGGACAGCCTATAATTCACCCCTCCACTTT. It yields the protein CASSLRTAYNSPLHF.

The genes are TRBV4-2 and TRBJ2-7; D gene unclear. The CDR3 extends over 14 amino acids. V shed 4 bases and J shed 3 bases, with 13 bases lying between them. The germline V gene has CDR1 LGHNA and CDR2 YNFKEQ. The CDR3 sequence is CASSRTSGLYEQYF. DNA of the CDR3: TGTGCCAGCAGCCGCACCTCTGGGCTCTACGAGCAGTACTTC.

CDR3 protein: CASGYRDRASPLHF. DNA for the CDR3: TGTGCCAGCGGATACCGGGACAGGGCTTCACCCCTCCACTTT. The chain recombines TRBV27 with TRBJ1-6; 9 bases map to TRBD1. The CDR3 contains 14 residues. Germline V gives CDR1 MNHEY, CDR2 SMNVEV (reference sequence). Germline trimming cut 8 bases from V and 9 bases from J; bases unmatched to any gene: 8.